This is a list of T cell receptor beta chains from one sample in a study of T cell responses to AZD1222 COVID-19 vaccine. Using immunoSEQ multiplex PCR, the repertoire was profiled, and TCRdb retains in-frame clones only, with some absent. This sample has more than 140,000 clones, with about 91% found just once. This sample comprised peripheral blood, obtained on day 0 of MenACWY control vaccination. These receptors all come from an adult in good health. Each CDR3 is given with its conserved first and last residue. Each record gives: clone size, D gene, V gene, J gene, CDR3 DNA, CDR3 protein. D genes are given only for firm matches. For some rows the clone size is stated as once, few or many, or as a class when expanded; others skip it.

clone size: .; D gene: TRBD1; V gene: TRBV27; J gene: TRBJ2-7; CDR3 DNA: TGTGCCAGCAGTTTTCAGGGGGCCTACGAGCAGTACTTC; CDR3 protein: CASSFQGAYEQYF
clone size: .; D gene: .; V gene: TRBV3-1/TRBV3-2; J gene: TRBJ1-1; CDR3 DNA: TGTGCCAGCAGCTACCCGGAGACTGAAGCTTTCTTT; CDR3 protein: CASSYPETEAFF
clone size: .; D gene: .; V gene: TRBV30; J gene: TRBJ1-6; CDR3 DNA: TGTGCCTGGAGTGGAAGCTCCTATAATTCACCCCTCCACTTT; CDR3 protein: CAWSGSSYNSPLHF
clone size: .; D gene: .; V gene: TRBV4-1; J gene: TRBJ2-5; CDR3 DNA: TGCGCCAGCAGCCTTAGCCCGGGAGTCGAGGAGACCCAGTACTTC; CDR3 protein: CASSLSPGVEETQYF
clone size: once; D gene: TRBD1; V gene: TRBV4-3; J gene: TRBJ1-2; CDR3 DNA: TGCGCCAGCAGCCAAAGCCAGGGGGCGTACTATGGCTACACCTTC; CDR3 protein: CASSQSQGAYYGYTF
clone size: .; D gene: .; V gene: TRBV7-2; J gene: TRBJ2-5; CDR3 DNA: TGTGCCAGCAGCCTAGAGAGGAAAGAGACCCAGTACTTC; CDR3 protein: CASSLERKETQYF
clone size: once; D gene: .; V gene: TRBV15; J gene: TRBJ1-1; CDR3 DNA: TGTGCCACTGGTGGGCCCCGTACGGGAACTGAAGCTTTCTTT; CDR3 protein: CATGGPRTGTEAFF
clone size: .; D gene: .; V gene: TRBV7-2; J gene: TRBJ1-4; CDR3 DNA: TGTGCCAGCAGCTTAGTGGCGACAAACGAAGTAAAACTGTTTTTT; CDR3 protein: CASSLVATNEVKLFF
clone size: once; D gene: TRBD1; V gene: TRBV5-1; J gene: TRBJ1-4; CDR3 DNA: TGCGCCAGTAAACAGGGGGCTGAGGATGAAAAACTGTTTTTT; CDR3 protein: CASKQGAEDEKLFF
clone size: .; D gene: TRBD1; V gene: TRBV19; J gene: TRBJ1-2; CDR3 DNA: TGTGCCAGTATGCGGGACAGGGGTAACTATGGCTACACCTTC; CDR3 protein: CASMRDRGNYGYTF
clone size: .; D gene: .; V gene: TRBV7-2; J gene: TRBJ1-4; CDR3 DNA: TGTGCCAGCAGCTTAGGAGGGGGAACTAATGAAAAACTGTTTTTT; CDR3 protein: CASSLGGGTNEKLFF